Shown below are 4 T cell receptor beta chains from a single sample sequenced in a study of PD-1 blockade in classical Hodgkin lymphoma. The time point: cycle 4 day 1 (C4D1), after 6 weeks of nivolumab. Relapse was seen in all patients after autologous stem cell transplantation, and brentuximab vedotin exposure was variable. Purification of CD4+ T cells from thawed PBMCs was performed via magnetic negative selection. Here immunoSEQ multiplex PCR was the method, and the copy in TCRdb shows in-frame clones only, minus some. The sample carries about 27,000 clones, 85% to 90% recorded once. This specimen was CD4+ T cells from blood, taken before the fourth cycle of nivolumab. Receptor source: a human donor with classical Hodgkin lymphoma.

The rearrangement uses TRBV21-1 and TRBJ2-2; TRBD2, as called in the table, went unchecked against the DNA. TRBV21-1 is termed a pseudogene. CDR3 length: 17 amino acids. The CDR3 region has the DNA TGTGCCAGCACCTCCAATAGCGGGAGGTCGAACACCGGGGAGCTGTTTTTT. It is translated as CASTSNSGRSNTGELFF.

This clone was picked up one time. The gene calls are TRBV5-5 and TRBJ1-4; D unclear. This CDR3 contains 15 residues. The V end lost 1 base, the J end lost 8 bases, and 15 bases lay between the germline ends. CDR1 is SGHKS and CDR2 is YYEKEE in the germline V gene (reference sequence). CDR3 in DNA: TGTGCCAGCAGCTTGAGCACATTAGCAGACGAAAAACTGTTTTTT. Translation gives CASSLSTLADEKLFF. Supplemented by reference TRBV5-5 and TRBJ1-4, the full variable domain reads DAGVTQSPTHLIKTRGQQVTLRCSPISGHKSVSWYQQVLGQGPQFIFQYYEKEERGRGNFPDRFSARQFPNYSSELNVNALLLGDSALYLCASSLSTLADEKLFFGSGTQLSVL.

CDR3 sequence reads: CASSEVQERGETQYF. In nucleotides, the CDR3 is TGTGCCAGCAGTGAGGTACAAGAACGGGGGGAGACCCAGTACTTC. The chain recombines TRBV25-1 with TRBJ2-5; perhaps TRBD2 as D (6 bases). Trimming pared 3 bases from V and 5 bases from J, leaving 16 bases between. The germline V gene has CDR1 MGHDK and CDR2 SYGVNS. This CDR3 is 15 amino acids long.

This clone was observed once. J is TRBJ2-1 and V is TRBV28; TRBD2 aligns across 15 bases. This CDR3 is built from 13 residues. With 8 bases clipped from V and 7 bases from J, the junction kept 0 bases outside the gene matches. Germline V gives CDR1 MDHEN, CDR2 SYDVKM. The CDR3 reads CASGLAGGNEQFF. The CDR3 nucleotides are TGTGCCAGCGGACTAGCGGGAGGGAATGAGCAGTTCTTC.